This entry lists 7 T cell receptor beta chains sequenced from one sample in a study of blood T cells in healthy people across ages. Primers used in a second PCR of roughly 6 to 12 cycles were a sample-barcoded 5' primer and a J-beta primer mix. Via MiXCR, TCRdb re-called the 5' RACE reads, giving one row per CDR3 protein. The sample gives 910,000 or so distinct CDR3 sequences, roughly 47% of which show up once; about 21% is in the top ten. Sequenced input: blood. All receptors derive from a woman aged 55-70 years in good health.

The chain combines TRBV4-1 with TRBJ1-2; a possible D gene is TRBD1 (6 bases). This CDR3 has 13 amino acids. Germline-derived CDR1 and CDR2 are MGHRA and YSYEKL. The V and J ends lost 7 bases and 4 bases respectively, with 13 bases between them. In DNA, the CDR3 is TGCGCCAGCAAGGGGGTCTTCGGCTATGGCTACACCTTC. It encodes CASKGVFGYGYTF.

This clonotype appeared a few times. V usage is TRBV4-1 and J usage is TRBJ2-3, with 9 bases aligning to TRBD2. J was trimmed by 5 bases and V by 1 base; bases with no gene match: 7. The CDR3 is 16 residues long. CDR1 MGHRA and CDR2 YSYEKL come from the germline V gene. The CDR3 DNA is TGCGCCAGCAGCCAAGGGCCTAGCGGGATGGTAGATACGCAGTATTTT. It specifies CASSQGPSGMVDTQYF.

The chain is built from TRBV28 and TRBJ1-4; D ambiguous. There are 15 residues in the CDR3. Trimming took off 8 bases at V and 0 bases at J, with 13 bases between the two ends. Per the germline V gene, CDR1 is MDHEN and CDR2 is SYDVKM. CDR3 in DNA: TGTGCCAGCGGAAGCTACGGGGCAACTAATGAAAAACTGTTTTTT. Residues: CASGSYGATNEKLFF.

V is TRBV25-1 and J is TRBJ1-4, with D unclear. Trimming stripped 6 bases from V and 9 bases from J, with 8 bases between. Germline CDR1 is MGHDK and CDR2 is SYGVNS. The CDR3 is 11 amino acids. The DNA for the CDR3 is TGTGCCAGCAGGAGAGGGAAAAAACTGTTTTTT. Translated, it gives CASRRGKKLFF. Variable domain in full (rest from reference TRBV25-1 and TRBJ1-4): EADIYQTPRYLVIGTGKKITLECSQTMGHDKMYWYQQDPGMELHLIHYSYGVNSTEKGDLSSESTVSRIRTEHFPLTLESARPSHTSQYLCASRRGKKLFFGSGTQLSVL.

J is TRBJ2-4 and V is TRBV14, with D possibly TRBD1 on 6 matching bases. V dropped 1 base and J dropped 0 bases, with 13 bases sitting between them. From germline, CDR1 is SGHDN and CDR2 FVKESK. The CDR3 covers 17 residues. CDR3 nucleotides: TGTGCCAGCAGCCAAGGGGGGCAGACACTAGCCAAAAACATTCAGTACTTC. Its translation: CASSQGGQTLAKNIQYF.

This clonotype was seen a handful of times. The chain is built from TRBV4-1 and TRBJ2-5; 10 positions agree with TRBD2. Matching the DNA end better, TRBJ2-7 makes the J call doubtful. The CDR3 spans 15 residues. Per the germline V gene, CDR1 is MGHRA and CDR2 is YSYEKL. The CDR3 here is CASSPAGLAAYEQYF. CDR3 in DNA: TGCGCCAGCAGCCCTGCTGGACTAGCGGCTTACGAGCAGTACTTC.

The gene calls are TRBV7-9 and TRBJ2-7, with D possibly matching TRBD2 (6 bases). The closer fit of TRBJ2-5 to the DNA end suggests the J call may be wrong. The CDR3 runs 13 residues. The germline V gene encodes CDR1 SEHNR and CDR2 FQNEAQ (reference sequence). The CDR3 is CASTLEAGETQYF. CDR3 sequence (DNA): TGTGCCAGCACCCTAGAGGCGGGGGAGACCCAGTACTTC.